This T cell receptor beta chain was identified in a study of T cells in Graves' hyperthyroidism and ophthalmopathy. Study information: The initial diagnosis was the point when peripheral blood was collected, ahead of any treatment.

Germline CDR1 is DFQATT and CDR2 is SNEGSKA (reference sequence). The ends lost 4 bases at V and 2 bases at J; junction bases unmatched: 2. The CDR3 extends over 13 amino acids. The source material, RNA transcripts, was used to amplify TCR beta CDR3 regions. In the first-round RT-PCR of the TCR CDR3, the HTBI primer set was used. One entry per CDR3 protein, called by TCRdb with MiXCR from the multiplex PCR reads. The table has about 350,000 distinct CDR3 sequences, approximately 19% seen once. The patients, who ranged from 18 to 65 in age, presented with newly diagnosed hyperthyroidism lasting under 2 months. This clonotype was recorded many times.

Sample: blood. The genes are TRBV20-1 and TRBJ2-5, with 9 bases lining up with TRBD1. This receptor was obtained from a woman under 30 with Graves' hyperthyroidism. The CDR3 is CSANDRGQETQYF. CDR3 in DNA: TGCAGTGCTAACGACAGGGGGCAAGAGACCCAGTACTTC.